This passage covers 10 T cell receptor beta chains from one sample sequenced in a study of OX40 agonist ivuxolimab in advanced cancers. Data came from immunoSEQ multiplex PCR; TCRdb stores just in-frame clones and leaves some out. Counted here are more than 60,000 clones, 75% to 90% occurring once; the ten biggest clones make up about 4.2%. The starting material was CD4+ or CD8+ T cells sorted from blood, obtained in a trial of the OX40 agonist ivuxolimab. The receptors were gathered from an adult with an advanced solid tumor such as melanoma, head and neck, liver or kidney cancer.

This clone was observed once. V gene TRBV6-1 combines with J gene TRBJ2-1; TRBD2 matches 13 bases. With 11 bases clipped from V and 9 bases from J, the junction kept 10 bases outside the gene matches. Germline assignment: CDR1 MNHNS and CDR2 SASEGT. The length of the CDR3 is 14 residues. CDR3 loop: CACELAGGPREQFF. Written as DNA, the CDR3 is TGTGCCTGCGAACTAGCGGGAGGGCCTCGTGAGCAGTTCTTC.

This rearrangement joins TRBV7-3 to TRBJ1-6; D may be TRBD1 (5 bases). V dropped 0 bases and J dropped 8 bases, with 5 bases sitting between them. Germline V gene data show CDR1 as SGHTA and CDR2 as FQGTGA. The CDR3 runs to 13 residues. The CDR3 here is CASSLTGDSPLHF. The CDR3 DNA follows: TGTGCCAGCAGCTTAACGGGGGATTCACCCCTCCACTTT.

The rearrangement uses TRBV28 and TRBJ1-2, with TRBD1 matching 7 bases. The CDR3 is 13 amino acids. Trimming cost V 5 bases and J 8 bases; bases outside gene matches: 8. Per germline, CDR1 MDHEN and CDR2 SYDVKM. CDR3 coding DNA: TGTGCCAGCAGTCGAGGACAGGCCTGGGGCTACACCTTC. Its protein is CASSRGQAWGYTF.

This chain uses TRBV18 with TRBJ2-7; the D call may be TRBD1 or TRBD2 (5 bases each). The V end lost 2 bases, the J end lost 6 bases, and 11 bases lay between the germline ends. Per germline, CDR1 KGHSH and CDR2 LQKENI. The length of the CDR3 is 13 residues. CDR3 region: CASSPEGTGEQYF. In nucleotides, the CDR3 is TGTGCCAGCTCACCAGAGGGGACGGGCGAGCAGTACTTC.

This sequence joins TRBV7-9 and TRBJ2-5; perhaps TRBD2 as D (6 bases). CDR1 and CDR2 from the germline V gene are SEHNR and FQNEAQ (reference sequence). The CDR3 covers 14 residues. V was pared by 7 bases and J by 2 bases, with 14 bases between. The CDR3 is CASTLSGLQETQYF. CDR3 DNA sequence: TGTGCCAGCACCCTCTCGGGACTGCAAGAGACCCAGTACTTC.

The CDR3 bases are TGTGCCAGCAGCCATGGGACTCAAGAGACCCAGTACTTC. It is translated as CASSHGTQETQYF. The V and J genes are TRBV11-3 and TRBJ2-5; possibly TRBD2 for D (6 bases). The V gene lost 5 bases and the J gene lost 2 bases, with 9 bases spanning the gap. Germline CDR1 reads SGHNT; CDR2 reads YENEEA. This CDR3 contains 13 residues.

The CDR3 spells CATYAGGKDTQYF. In nucleotides, the CDR3 is TGTGCGACATATGCAGGGGGCAAAGATACGCAGTATTTT. This sequence joins TRBV28 and TRBJ2-3; 8 nucleotides match TRBD1. The CDR3 has 13 amino acids. Per the germline V gene, CDR1 is MDHEN and CDR2 is SYDVKM.

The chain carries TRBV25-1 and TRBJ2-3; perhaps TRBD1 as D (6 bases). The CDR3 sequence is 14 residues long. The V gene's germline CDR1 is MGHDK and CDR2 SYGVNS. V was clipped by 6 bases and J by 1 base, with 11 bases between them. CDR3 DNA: TGTGCCAGCAGACGGGACACAGGCACAGATACGCAGTATTTT. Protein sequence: CASRRDTGTDTQYF.

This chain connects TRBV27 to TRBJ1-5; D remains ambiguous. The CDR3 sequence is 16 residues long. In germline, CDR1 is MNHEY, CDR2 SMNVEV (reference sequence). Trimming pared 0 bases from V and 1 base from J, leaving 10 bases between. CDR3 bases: TGTGCCAGCAGTTTATCGAGGGTAGTAAGCAATCAGCCCCAGCATTTT. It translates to CASSLSRVVSNQPQHF.

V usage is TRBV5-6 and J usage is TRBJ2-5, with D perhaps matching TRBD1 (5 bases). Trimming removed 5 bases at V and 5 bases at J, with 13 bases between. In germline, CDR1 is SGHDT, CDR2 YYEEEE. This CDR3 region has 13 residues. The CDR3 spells CASRKGVDETQYF. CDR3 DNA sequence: TGTGCCAGCAGGAAAGGGGTAGACGAGACCCAGTACTTC.